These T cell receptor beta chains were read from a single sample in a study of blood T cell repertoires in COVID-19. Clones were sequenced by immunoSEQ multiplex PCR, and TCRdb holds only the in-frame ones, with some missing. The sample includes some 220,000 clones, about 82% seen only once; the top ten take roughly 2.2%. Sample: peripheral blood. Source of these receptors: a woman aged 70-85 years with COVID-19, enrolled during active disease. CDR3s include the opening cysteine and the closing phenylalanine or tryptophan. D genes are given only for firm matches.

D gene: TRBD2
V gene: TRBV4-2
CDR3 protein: CASSQGGLAGDPGETQYF

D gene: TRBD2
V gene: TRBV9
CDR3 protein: CASSVERFLAGAYNEQFF

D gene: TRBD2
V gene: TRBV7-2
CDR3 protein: CASSFRTSGYEQYF

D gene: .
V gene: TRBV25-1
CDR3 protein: CASSDGGRGGYTF

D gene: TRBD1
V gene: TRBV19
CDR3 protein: CASSVTGLSTGELFF

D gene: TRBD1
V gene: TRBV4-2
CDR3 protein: CASSQDPGTGFNEQYF

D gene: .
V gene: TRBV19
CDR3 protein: CASSPSLYQPQHF

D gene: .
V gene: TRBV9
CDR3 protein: CASSDQGNSPLHF

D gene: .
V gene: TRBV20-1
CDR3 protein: CSASLAELQETQYF

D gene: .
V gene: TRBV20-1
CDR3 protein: CSASGSVNEQFF

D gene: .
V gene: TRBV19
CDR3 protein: CASSIRNQETQYF

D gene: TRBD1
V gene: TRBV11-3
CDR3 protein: CASSSTGEEAFF

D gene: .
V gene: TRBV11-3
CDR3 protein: CASSLDMASANTGELFF

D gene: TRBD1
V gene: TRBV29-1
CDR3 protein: CSVERQGRSYNEQFF

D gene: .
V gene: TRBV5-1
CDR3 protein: CASRLRGPNTEAFF

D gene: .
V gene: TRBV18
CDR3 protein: CASSLQGNVGNQPQHF

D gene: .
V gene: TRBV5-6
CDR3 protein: CASSDLGGETQYF

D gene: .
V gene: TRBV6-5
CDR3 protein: CASRYTGTAGYTF

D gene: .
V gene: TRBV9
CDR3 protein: CASRAFANTGELFF

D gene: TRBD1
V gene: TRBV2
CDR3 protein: CASSERGRGSYGYTF

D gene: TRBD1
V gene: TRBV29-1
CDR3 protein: CSADRQGPNTEAFF

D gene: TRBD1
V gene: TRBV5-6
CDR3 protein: CASSSLLDRALYGYTF

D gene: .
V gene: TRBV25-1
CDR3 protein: CASSPMGRLEEKLFF

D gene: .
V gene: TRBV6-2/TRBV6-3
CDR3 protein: CASSYSRTEAFF

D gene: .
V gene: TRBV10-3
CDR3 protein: CAISEETRYGEQFF

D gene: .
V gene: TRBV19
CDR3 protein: CASSILLSDGNNYGYTF

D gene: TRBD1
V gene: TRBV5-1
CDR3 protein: CASSLNRGIQETQYF

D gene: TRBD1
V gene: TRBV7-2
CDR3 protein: CASSLRAGTEAYEQYF

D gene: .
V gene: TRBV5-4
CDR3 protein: CASNDRLNTEAFF

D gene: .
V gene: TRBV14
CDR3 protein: CASSHTPENTEAFF

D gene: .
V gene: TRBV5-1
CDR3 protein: CASSFGSGDTGELFF

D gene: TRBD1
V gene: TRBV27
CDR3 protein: CASSLSVRLTGADTEAFF

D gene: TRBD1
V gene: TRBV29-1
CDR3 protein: CSAVTGRSNQPQHF

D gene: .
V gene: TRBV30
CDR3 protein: CAWTDGNGQNYGYTF

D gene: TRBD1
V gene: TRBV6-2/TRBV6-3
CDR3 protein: CASSFRDRGPYEQYF

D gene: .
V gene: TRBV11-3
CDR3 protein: CASSLRGTQDTEAFF

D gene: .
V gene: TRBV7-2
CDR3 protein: CASSLEVDIYGYTF

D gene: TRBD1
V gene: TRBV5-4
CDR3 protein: CASSATGGWTEAFF

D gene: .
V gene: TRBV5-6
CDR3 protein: CASVRRGSYEQYF

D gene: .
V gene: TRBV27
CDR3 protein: CARLFPWQYF

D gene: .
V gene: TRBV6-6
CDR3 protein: CASSPQKDGGYTF

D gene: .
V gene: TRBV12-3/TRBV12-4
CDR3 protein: CASSLDRAYEQYF

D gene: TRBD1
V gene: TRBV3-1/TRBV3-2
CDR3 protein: CASSQGQGVTDTQYF